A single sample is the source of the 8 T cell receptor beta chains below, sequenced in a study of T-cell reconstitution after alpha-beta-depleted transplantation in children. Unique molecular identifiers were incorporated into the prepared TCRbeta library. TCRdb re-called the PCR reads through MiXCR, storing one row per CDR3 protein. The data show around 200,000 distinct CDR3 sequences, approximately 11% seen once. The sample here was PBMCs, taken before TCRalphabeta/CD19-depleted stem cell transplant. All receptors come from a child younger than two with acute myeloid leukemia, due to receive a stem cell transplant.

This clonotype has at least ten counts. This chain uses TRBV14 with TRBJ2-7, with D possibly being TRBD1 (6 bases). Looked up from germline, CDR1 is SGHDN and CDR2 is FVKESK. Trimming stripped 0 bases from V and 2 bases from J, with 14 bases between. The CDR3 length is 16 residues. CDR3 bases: TGTGCCAGCAGCCAAGATTGGTTGGCAGGGGCCTACGAGCAGTACTTC. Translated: CASSQDWLAGAYEQYF.

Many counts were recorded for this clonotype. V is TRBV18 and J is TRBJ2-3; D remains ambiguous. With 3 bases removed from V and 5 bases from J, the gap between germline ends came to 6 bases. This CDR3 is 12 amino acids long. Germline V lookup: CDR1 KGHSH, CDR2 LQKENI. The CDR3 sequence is CASSPTVDTQYF. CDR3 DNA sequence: TGTGCCAGCTCACCTACAGTAGATACGCAGTATTTT.

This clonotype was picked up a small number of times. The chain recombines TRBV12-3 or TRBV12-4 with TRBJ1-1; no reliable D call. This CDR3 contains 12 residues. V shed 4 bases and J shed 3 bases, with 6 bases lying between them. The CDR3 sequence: CASSWVYTEAFF. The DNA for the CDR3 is TGTGCCAGCAGTTGGGTGTACACTGAAGCTTTCTTT.

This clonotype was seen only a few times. In DNA, the CDR3 is TGTGCCAGCAGCGGGGGCCAGTGGGAGACCCAGTACTTC. Translation: CASSGGQWETQYF. The V call is TRBV9, the J call TRBJ2-5; maybe TRBD1 (5 bases). Germline V gene sequence: CDR1 SGDLS, CDR2 YYNGEE. V dropped 3 bases and J dropped 5 bases, with 11 bases sitting between them. The CDR3 consists of 13 residues.

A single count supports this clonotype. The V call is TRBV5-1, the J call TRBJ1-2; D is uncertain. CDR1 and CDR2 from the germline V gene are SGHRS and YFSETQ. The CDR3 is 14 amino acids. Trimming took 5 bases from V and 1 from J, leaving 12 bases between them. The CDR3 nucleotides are TGCGCCAGCAGTCCGGGGATCGGTAACTATGGCTACACCTTC. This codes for CASSPGIGNYGYTF.

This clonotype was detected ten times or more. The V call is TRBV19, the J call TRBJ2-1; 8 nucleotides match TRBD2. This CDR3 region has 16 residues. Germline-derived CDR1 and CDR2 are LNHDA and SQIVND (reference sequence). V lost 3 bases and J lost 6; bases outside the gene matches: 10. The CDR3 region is CASSIPSGPWVNEQFF. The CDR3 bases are TGTGCCAGTAGTATTCCTAGCGGGCCCTGGGTCAATGAGCAGTTCTTC.

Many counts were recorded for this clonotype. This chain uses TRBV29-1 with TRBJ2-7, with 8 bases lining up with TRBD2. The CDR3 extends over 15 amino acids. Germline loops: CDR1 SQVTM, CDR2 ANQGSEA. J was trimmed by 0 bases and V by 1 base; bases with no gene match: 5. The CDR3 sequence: CSVEVAGGLSYEQYF. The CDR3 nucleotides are TGCAGCGTTGAAGTGGCGGGGGGCCTCTCCTACGAGCAGTACTTC.

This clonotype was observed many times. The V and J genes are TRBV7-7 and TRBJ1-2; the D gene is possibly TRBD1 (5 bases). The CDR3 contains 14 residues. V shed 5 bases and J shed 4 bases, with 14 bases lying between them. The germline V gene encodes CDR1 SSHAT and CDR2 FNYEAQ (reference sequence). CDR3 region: CASSPLRGLYGYTF. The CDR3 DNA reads TGTGCCAGCAGCCCACTCCGGGGCCTCTATGGCTACACCTTC.